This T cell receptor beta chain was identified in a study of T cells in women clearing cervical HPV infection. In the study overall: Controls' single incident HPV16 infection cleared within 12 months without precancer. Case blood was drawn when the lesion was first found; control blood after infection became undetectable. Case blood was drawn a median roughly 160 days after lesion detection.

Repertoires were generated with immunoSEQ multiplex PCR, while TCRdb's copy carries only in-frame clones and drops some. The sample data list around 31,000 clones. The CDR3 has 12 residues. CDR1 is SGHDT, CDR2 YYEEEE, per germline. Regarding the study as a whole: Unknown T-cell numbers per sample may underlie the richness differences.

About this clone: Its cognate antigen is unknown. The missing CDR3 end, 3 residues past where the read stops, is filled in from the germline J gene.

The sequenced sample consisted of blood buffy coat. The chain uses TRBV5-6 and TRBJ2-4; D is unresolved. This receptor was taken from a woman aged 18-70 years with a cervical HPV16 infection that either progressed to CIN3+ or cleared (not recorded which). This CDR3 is CASSLRVDGQYF. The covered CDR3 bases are TGTGCCAGCAGCTTGAGGGTCGATGGT.